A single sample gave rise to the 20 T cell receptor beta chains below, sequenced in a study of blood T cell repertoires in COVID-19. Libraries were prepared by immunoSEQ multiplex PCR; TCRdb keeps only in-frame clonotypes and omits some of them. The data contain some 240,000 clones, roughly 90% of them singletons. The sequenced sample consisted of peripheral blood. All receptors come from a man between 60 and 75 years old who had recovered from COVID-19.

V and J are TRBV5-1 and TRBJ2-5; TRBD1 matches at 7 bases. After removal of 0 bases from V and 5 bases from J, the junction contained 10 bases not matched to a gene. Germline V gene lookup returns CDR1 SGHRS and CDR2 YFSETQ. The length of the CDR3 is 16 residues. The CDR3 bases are TGCGCCAGCAGCTTGGCACCGGTGACAGGGAAGGAGACCCAGTACTTC. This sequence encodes CASSLAPVTGKETQYF.

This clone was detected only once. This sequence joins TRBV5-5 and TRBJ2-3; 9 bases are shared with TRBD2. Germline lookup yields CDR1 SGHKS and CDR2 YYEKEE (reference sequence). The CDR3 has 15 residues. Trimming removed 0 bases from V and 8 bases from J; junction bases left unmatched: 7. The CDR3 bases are TGTGCCAGCAGCTTGGCGCTAGCGGGGAAGGGTACGCAGTATTTT. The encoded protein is CASSLALAGKGTQYF.

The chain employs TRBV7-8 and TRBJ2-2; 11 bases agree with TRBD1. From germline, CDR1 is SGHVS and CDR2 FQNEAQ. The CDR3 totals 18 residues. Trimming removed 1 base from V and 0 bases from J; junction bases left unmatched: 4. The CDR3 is CASSLVGGQGANTGELFF. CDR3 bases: TGTGCCAGCAGCTTAGTTGGGGGACAGGGGGCGAACACCGGGGAGCTGTTTTTT.

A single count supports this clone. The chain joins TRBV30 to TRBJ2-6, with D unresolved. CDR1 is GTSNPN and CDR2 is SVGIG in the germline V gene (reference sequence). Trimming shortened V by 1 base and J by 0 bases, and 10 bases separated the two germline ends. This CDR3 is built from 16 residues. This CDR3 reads CAWSAQFFSGANVLTF. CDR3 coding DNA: TGTGCCTGGAGTGCCCAATTTTTCTCTGGGGCCAACGTCCTGACTTTC.

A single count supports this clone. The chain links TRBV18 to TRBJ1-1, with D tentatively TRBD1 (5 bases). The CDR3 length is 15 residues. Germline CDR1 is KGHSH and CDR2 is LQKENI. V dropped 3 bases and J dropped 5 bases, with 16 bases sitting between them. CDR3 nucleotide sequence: TGTGCCAGCTCACCCTCGGGGGGGAGTCTTACTGAAGCTTTCTTT. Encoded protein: CASSPSGGSLTEAFF.

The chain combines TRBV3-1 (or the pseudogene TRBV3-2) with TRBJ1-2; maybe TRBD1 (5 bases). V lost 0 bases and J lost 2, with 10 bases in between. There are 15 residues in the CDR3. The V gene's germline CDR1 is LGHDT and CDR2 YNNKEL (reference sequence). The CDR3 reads CASSQDFRGNYGYTF. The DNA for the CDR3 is TGTGCCAGCAGCCAAGATTTTAGGGGAAACTATGGCTACACCTTC.

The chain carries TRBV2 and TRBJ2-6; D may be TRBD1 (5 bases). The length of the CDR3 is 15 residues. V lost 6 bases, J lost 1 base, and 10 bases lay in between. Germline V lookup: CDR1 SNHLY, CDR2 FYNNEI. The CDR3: CASRGLRSGANVLTF. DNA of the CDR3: TGTGCCAGCAGGGGGCTCCGGTCTGGGGCCAACGTCCTGACTTTC. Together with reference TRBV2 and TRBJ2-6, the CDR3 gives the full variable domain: EPEVTQTPSHQVTQMGQEVILRCVPISNHLYFYWYRQILGQKVEFLVSFYNNEISEKSEIFDDQFSVERPDGSNFTLKIRSTKLEDSAMYFCASRGLRSGANVLTFGAGSRLTVL.

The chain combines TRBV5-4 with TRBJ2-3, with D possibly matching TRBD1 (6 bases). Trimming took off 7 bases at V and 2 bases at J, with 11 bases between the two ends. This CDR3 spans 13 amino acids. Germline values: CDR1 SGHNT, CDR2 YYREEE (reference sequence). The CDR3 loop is CASGDKITDTQYF. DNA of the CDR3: TGTGCCAGCGGGGACAAGATCACAGATACGCAGTATTTT. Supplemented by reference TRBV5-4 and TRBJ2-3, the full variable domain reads ETGVTQSPTHLIKTRGQQVTLRCSSQSGHNTVSWYQQALGQGPQFIFQYYREEENGRGNFPPRFSGLQFPNYSSELNVNALELDDSALYLCASGDKITDTQYFGPGTRLTVL.

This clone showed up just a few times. CDR3 bases: TGCGCCAGCAGCATAGCCGGGACAGAAGCTTTCTTT. Its translation: CASSIAGTEAFF. J is TRBJ1-1 and V is TRBV5-1; possibly TRBD1 for D (6 bases). The CDR3 is 12 amino acids. Trimming stripped 4 bases from V and 8 bases from J, with 12 bases between. Germline V gene data show CDR1 as SGHRS and CDR2 as YFSETQ.

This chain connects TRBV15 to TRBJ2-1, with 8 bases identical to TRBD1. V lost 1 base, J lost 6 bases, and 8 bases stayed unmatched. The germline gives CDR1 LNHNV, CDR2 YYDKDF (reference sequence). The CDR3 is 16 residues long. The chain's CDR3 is CATSRVSGTGSNEQFF. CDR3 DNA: TGTGCCACCAGCAGAGTAAGTGGGACAGGAAGCAATGAGCAGTTCTTC.

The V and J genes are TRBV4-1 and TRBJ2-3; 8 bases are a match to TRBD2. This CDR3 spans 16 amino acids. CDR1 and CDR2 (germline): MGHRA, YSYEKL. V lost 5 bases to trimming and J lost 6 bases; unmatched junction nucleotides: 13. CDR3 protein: CASSSRTGRGGDTQYF. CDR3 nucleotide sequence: TGCGCCAGCAGCTCGCGGACCGGCCGGGGGGGGGATACGCAGTATTTT.

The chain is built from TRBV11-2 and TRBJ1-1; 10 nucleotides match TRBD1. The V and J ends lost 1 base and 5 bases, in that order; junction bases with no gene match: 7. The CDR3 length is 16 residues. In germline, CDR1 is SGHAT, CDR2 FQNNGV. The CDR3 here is CASSLGKGQGWTEAFF. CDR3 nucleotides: TGTGCCAGCAGCTTAGGAAAGGGACAGGGGTGGACTGAAGCTTTCTTT.

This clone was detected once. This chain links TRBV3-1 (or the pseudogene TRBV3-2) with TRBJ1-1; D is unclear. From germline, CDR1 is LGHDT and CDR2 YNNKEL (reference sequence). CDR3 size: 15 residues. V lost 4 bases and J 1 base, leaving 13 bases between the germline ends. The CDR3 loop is CASSPHVTANTEAFF. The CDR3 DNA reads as TGTGCCAGCAGCCCTCATGTAACTGCGAACACTGAAGCTTTCTTT.

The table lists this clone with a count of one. The CDR3 loop is CATSEHRGQNQPQHF. CDR3 in DNA: TGTGCCACCAGTGAACACAGGGGGCAGAATCAGCCCCAGCATTTT. The chain combines TRBV24-1 with TRBJ1-5; 9 bases line up with TRBD1. CDR3 length: 15 amino acids. Trimming removed 4 bases from V and 4 bases from J; junction bases left unmatched: 4. Germline V gene sequence: CDR1 KGHDR, CDR2 SFDVKD.

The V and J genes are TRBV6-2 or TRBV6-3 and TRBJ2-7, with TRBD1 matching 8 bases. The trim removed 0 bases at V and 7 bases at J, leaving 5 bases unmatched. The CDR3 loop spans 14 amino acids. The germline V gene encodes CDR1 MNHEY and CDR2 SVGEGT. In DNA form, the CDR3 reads TGTGCCAGCAGTTACTCCAGGGGGCTGGGTGAGCAGTACTTC. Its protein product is CASSYSRGLGEQYF.

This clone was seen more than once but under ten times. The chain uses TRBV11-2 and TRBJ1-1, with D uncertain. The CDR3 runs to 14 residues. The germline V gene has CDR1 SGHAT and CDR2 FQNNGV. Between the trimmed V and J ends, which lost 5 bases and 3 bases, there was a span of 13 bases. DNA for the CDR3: TGTGCCAGCAGCCCAGGACTTCCCGACACTGAAGCTTTCTTT. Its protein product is CASSPGLPDTEAFF. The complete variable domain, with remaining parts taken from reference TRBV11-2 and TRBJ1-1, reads EAGVAQSPRYKIIEKRQSVAFWCNPISGHATLYWYQQILGQGPKLLIQFQNNGVVDDSQLPKDRFSAERLKGVDSTLKIQPAKLEDSAVYLCASSPGLPDTEAFFGQGTRLTVV.

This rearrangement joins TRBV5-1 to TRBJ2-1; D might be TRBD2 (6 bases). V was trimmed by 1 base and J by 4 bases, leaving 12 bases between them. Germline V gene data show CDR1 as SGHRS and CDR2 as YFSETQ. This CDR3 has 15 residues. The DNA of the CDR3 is TGCGCCAGCAGCTTGAGGGACTCTCAGTACAATGAGCAGTTCTTC. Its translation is CASSLRDSQYNEQFF. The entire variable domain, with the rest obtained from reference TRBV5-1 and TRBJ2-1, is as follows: KAGVTQTPRYLIKTRGQQVTLSCSPISGHRSVSWYQQTPGQGLQFLFEYFSETQRNKGNFPGRFSGRQFSNSRSEMNVSTLELGDSALYLCASSLRDSQYNEQFFGPGTRLTVL.

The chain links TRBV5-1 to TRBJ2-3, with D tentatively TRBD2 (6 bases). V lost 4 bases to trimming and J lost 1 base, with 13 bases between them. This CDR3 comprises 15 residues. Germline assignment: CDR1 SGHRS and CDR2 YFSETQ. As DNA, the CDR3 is TGCGCCAGCAGCGGGAGGACGGGAGGCACAGATACGCAGTATTTT. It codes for CASSGRTGGTDTQYF.

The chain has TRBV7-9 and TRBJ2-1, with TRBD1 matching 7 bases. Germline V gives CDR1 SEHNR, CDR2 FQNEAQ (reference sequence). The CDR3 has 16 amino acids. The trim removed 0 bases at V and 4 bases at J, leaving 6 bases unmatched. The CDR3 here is CASSLASQGSYNEQFF. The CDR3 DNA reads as TGTGCCAGCAGCTTAGCATCACAGGGGTCATACAATGAGCAGTTCTTC.

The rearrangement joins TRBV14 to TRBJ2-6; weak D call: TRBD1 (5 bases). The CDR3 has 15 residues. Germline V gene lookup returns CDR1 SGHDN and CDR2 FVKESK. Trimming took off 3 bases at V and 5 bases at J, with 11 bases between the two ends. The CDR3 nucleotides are TGTGCCAGCAGCCAGGGGCAGGGAAGGGCCAACGTCCTGACTTTC. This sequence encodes CASSQGQGRANVLTF.